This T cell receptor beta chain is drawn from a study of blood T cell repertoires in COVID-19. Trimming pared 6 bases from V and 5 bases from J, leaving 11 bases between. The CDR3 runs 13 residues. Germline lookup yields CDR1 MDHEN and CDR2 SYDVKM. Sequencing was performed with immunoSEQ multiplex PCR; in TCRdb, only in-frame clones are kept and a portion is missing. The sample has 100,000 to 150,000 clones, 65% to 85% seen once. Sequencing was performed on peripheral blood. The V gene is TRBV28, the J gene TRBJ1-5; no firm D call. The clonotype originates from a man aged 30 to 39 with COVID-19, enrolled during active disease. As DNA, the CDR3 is TGTGCCAGCAGACACACGATTTATCAGCCCCAGCATTTT. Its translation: CASRHTIYQPQHF.